Listed below are T cell receptor beta chains from one sample, sequenced in a study of identical twins. TCRdb called the 5' RACE reads again in MiXCR, with one record for every CDR3 protein. Of around 230,000 distinct CDR3 sequences in the sample, less than 10% are singletons; the top ten hold roughly 5%. Sequencing was performed on memory (CD45RO+) T cells sorted from blood. Receptors originate from a woman aged 18-29 years in good health. The CDR3 runs from the conserved cysteine through the conserved F or W. Fields, in order: V gene, D gene, clone size, J gene, CDR3 protein, CDR3 DNA. The D gene is left open where the match is weak. Clone size is stated in some rows and not others, as once, few, many or a class when expanded.

v_gene: TRBV6-2/TRBV6-3; d_gene: -; abundance: few; j_gene: TRBJ1-1; CDR3aa: CASSYRSDSEAFF; CDR3nt: TGTGCCAGCAGTTACCGCTCGGACAGTGAAGCTTTCTTT
v_gene: TRBV6-5; d_gene: TRBD1; abundance: -; j_gene: TRBJ1-1; CDR3aa: CASKNRGLAFF; CDR3nt: TGTGCCAGCAAAAACAGGGGGCTTGCTTTCTTT
v_gene: TRBV11-1; d_gene: TRBD2; abundance: -; j_gene: TRBJ2-3; CDR3aa: CASSWGLAGGYTQYF; CDR3nt: TGTGCCAGCAGCTGGGGACTAGCGGGGGGATATACGCAGTATTTT
v_gene: TRBV5-4; d_gene: -; abundance: few; j_gene: TRBJ1-6; CDR3aa: CASSSSGGPSAPLHF; CDR3nt: TGTGCCAGCAGCTCCTCGGGGGGGCCAAGCGCACCCCTCCACTTT
v_gene: TRBV6-2/TRBV6-3; d_gene: -; abundance: few; j_gene: TRBJ2-1; CDR3aa: CASSAPGPTEQFF; CDR3nt: TGTGCCAGCAGCGCCCCGGGGCCTACTGAGCAGTTCTTC
v_gene: TRBV5-6; d_gene: TRBD2; abundance: many; j_gene: TRBJ2-2; CDR3aa: CASSWGLEAGELFF; CDR3nt: TGTGCCAGCAGCTGGGGACTAGAAGCCGGGGAGCTGTTTTTT
v_gene: TRBV7-2; d_gene: -; abundance: -; j_gene: TRBJ2-7; CDR3aa: CASSLAKWEQYF; CDR3nt: TGTGCCAGCAGCTTAGCAAAGTGGGAGCAGTACTTC
v_gene: TRBV6-1; d_gene: -; abundance: few; j_gene: TRBJ1-5; CDR3aa: CASGGQRNQPQHF; CDR3nt: TGTGCCAGCGGCGGACAGCGAAATCAGCCCCAGCATTTT
v_gene: TRBV11-2; d_gene: TRBD2; abundance: many; j_gene: TRBJ2-1; CDR3aa: CASSLEGIGTGGAYNEQFF; CDR3nt: TGTGCCAGCAGCTTAGAGGGGATCGGGACGGGGGGTGCCTACAATGAGCAGTTCTTC
v_gene: TRBV7-8; d_gene: -; abundance: -; j_gene: TRBJ2-1; CDR3aa: CASSLDGRLAVNEQFF; CDR3nt: TGTGCCAGCAGCTTAGATGGTAGACTCGCGGTCAATGAGCAGTTCTTC
v_gene: TRBV5-4; d_gene: TRBD1; abundance: few; j_gene: TRBJ1-4; CDR3aa: CASTKGQGNEKLFF; CDR3nt: TGTGCCAGCACGAAAGGACAGGGGAATGAAAAACTGTTTTTT
v_gene: TRBV6-2/TRBV6-3; d_gene: -; abundance: few; j_gene: TRBJ2-3; CDR3aa: CASRTARGSTDTQYF; CDR3nt: TGTGCCAGCAGGACCGCTAGAGGCTCCACAGATACGCAGTATTTT
v_gene: TRBV5-1; d_gene: -; abundance: few; j_gene: TRBJ2-2; CDR3aa: CASRGIRGAVPTPTGELFF; CDR3nt: TGCGCCAGCAGGGGCATCCGGGGGGCCGTCCCAACTCCTACCGGGGAGCTGTTTTTT
v_gene: TRBV3-1; d_gene: -; abundance: few; j_gene: TRBJ2-3; CDR3aa: CASSQERSFGDTQYF; CDR3nt: TGTGCCAGCAGCCAAGAAAGGAGCTTTGGAGATACGCAGTATTTT
v_gene: TRBV7-3; d_gene: -; abundance: few; j_gene: TRBJ1-1; CDR3aa: CASSFSSRAPEAFF; CDR3nt: TGTGCCAGCAGCTTTTCTTCTAGGGCACCTGAAGCTTTCTTT
v_gene: TRBV9; d_gene: TRBD2; abundance: many; j_gene: TRBJ2-2; CDR3aa: CASSVEAPTSPGELFF; CDR3nt: TGTGCCAGCAGCGTAGAAGCGCCGACTAGCCCCGGGGAGCTGTTTTTT